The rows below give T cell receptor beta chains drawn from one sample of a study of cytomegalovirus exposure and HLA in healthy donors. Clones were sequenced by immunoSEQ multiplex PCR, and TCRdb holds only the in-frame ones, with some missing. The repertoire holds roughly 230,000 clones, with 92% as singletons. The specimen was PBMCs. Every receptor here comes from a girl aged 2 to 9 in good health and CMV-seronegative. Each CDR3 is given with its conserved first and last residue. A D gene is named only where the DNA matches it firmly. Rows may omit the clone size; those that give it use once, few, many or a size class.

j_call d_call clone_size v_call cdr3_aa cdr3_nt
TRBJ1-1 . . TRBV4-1 CASSQDRGASGNTEAFF TGCGCCAGCAGCCAAGATCGCGGGGCATCGGGGAACACTGAAGCTTTCTTT
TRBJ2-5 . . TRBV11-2 CASSLVMRETQYF TGTGCCAGCAGCTTAGTGATGCGGGAGACCCAGTACTTC
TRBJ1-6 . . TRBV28 CASSLPLQGVYNSPLHF TGTGCCAGCAGTCTACCACTCCAGGGTGTCTATAATTCACCCCTCCACTTT
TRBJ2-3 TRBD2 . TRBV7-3 CASSYSGGSTDTQYF TGTGCCAGCAGCTACAGCGGGGGGAGCACAGATACGCAGTATTTT
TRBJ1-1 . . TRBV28 CASTIRGSTNTEAFF TGTGCCAGCACCATACGAGGGAGTACGAACACTGAAGCTTTCTTT
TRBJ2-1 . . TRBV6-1 CASGPPISVNEQFF TGTGCCAGCGGCCCCCCAATCTCAGTAAATGAGCAGTTCTTC
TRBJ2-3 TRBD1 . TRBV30 CARTPRGRKMDTQYF TGTGCCCGGACTCCCAGGGGGCGAAAAATGGATACGCAGTATTTT
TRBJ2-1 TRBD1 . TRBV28 CASRTGTGRGNEQFF TGTGCCAGCAGAACCGGGACAGGGAGGGGCAATGAGCAGTTCTTC
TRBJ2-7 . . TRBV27 CASNNYEQYF TGTGCCAGCAATAACTACGAGCAGTACTTC
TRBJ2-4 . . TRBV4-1 CASSQESQGLGPLAKNIQYF TGCGCCAGCAGCCAAGAGTCCCAGGGGCTCGGACCTCTAGCCAAAAACATTCAGTACTTC
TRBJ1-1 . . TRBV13 CASSLRGSITEAFF TGTGCCAGCAGCCTTCGGGGGTCGATCACTGAAGCTTTCTTT
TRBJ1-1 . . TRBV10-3 CAIRPETVNTEAFF TGTGCCATCAGACCAGAGACAGTGAACACTGAAGCTTTCTTT
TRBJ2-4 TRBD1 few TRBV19 CASSIATGEAVMAKNIQYF TGTGCCAGTAGTATAGCTACAGGGGAAGCGGTAATGGCCAAAAACATTCAGTACTTC
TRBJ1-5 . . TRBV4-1 CASSQGGDQPQHF TGCGCCAGCAGCCAAGGGGGCGATCAGCCCCAGCATTTT
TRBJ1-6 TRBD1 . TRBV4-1 CASSQDIGTGESPLHF TGCGCCAGCAGCCAAGATATAGGGACAGGAGAATCACCCCTCCACTTT
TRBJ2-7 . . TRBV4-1 CASSQESMGGYEQYF TGCGCCAGCAGCCAAGAGTCCATGGGGGGTTACGAGCAGTACTTC
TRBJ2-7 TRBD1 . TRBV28 CASSIGTGALYEQYF TGTGCCAGCAGTATAGGGACAGGGGCCCTCTACGAGCAGTACTTC
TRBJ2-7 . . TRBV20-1 CSARLEVEQYF TGCAGTGCTAGACTAGAGGTCGAGCAGTACTTC
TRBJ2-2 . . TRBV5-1 CASSLAVTGVNTGELFF TGCGCCAGCAGCTTGGCCGTGACCGGGGTTAACACCGGGGAGCTGTTTTTT
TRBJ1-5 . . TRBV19 CASSIGQAVSNQPQHF TGTGCCAGTAGTATTGGTCAGGCCGTGTCCAATCAGCCCCAGCATTTT
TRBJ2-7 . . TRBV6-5 CASSYLARYEQYF TGTGCCAGCAGTTACCTAGCCCGGTACGAGCAGTACTTC
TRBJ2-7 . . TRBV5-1 CASSLKDSYEQYF TGCGCCAGCAGCTTGAAGGACAGCTACGAGCAGTACTTC
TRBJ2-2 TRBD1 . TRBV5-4 CATGQGVITGELFF TGTGCCACCGGCCAGGGGGTTATTACCGGGGAGCTGTTTTTT
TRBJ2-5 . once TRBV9 CASSVGGQGRQETQYF TGTGCCAGCAGCGTGGGAGGGCAGGGGAGACAAGAGACCCAGTACTTC
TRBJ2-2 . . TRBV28 CASSLWKLTGELFF TGTGCCAGCAGTTTATGGAAACTGACCGGGGAGCTGTTTTTT
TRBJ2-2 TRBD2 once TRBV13 CASSPSPGLAGGRTGELFF TGTGCCAGCAGCCCTTCCCCCGGACTAGCGGGAGGCCGCACCGGGGAGCTGTTTTTT
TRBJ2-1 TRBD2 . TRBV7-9 CASSLGPSGSWNEQFF TGTGCCAGCAGCTTGGGCCCCAGCGGGAGTTGGAATGAGCAGTTCTTC
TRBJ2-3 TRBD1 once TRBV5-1 CASSLGQGPTDTQYF TGCGCCAGCAGCTTAGGACAGGGTCCCACAGATACGCAGTATTTT
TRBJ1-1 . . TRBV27 CASGTGRVRTEAFF TGTGCCAGCGGAACAGGGAGGGTAAGGACTGAAGCTTTCTTT
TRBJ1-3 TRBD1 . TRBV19 CASSGTGGFGNTIYF TGTGCCAGCAGCGGGACAGGGGGTTTTGGAAACACCATATATTTT
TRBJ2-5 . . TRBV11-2 CASSPELGRETQYF TGTGCCAGCAGCCCAGAACTAGGTAGAGAGACCCAGTACTTC
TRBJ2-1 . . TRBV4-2 CASSLRTGGGPDEQFF TGTGCCAGCAGCCTACGTACGGGGGGCGGTCCCGATGAGCAGTTCTTC
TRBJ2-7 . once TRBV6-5 CASSYSGQIHYEQYF TGTGCCAGCAGTTACTCAGGACAGATACACTACGAGCAGTACTTC
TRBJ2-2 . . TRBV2 CASKGERDTGELFF TGTGCCAGCAAGGGAGAAAGGGACACCGGGGAGCTGTTTTTT
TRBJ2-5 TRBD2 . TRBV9 CASSVGGVAGLGQETQYF TGTGCCAGCAGCGTAGGAGGGGTAGCCGGACTAGGGCAAGAGACCCAGTACTTC
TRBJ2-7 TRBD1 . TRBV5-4 CASSGTGAQGMTYEQYF TGTGCCAGCAGCGGGACAGGGGCGCAAGGAATGACCTACGAGCAGTACTTC
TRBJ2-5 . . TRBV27 CASSFSPGGTQYF TGTGCCAGCAGTTTCTCCCCCGGGGGGACCCAGTACTTC